This TCR beta chain was documented in a study of blood T cell repertoires in COVID-19. Here immunoSEQ multiplex PCR was the method, and the copy in TCRdb shows in-frame clones only, minus some. The sample shows fewer than 700,000 clones, 70% to 90% of them seen only once. The V gene's germline CDR1 is KGHSH and CDR2 LQKENI. The CDR3 has 15 residues. V shed 3 bases and J 7 bases; nucleotides not matched to a gene: 10. The source is a woman aged 45 to 65 with COVID-19, enrolled during active disease. The rearrangement links TRBV18 to TRBJ1-1; 8 nucleotides align to TRBD1. Sequenced sample: peripheral blood. The CDR3 DNA follows: TGTGCCAGCTCACCTAACGGACAGGGTTCGAGTGAAGCTTTCTTT. Translated: CASSPNGQGSSEAFF.